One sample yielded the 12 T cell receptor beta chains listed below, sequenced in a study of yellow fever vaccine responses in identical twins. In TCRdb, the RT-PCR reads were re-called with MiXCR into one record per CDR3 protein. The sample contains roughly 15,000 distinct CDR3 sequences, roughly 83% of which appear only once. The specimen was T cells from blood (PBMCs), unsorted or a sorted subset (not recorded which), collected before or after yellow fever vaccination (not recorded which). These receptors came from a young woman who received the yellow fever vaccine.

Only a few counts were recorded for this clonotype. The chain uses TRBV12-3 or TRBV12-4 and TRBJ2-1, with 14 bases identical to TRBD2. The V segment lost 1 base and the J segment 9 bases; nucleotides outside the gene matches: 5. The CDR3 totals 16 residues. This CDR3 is CASSLDGLAGGGEQFF. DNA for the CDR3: TGTGCCAGCAGTTTAGATGGACTAGCGGGGGGTGGTGAGCAGTTCTTC.

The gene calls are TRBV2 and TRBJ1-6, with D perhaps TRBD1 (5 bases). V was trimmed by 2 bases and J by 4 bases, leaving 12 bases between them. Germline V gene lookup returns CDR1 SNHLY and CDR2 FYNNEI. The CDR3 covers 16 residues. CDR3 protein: CASSETGAIYNSPLHF. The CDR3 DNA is TGTGCCAGCAGTGAAACAGGCGCAATATATAATTCACCCCTCCACTTT. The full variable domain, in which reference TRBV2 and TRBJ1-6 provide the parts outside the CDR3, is EPEVTQTPSHQVTQMGQEVILRCVPISNHLYFYWYRQILGQKVEFLVSFYNNEISEKSEIFDDQFSVERPDGSNFTLKIRSTKLEDSAMYFCASSETGAIYNSPLHFGNGTRLTVT.

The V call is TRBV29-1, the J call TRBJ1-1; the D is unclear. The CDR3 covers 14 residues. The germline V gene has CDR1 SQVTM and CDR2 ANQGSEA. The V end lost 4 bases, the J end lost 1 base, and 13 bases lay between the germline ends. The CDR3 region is CSVVPRVSNTEAFF. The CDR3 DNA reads TGCAGCGTTGTCCCCCGGGTCTCGAACACTGAAGCTTTCTTT.

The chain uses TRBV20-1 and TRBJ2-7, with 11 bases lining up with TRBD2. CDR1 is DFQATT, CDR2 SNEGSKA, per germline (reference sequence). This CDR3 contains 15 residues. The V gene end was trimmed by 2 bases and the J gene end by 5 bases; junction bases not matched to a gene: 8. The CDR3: CSARPGTSGLNEQYF. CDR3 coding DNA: TGCAGTGCTAGACCAGGGACTAGCGGCCTCAACGAGCAGTACTTC.

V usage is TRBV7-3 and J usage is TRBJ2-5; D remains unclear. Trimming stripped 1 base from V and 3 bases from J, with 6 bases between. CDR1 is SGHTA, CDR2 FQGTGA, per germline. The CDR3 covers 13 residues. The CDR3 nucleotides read TGTGCCAGCAGCTTAAACTTGGAAGAGACCCAGTACTTC. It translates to CASSLNLEETQYF. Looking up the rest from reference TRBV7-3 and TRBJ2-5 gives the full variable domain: GAGVSQTPSNKVTEKGKYVELRCDPISGHTALYWYRQSLGQGPEFLIYFQGTGAADDSGLPNDRFFAVRPEGSVSTLKIQRTERGDSAVYLCASSLNLEETQYFGPGTRLLVL.

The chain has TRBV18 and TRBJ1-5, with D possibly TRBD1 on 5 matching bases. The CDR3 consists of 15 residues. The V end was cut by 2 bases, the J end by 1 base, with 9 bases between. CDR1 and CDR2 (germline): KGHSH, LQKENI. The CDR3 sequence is CASSPFGDSNQPQHF. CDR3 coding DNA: TGTGCCAGCTCACCATTTGGGGACAGCAATCAGCCCCAGCATTTT.

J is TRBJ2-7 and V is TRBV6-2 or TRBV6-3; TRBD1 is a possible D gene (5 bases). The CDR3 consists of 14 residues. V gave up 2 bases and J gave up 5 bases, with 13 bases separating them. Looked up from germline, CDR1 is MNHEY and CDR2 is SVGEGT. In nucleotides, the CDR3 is TGTGCCAGCAGTTACGGGCAGGGCTACCACGAGCAGTACGTC. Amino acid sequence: CASSYGQGYHEQYV.

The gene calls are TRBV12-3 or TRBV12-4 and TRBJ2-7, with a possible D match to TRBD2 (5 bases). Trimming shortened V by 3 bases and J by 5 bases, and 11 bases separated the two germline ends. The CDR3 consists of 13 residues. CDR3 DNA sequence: TGTGCCAGCAGTTTGACCCCGGGGAACGAGCAGTACGTC. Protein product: CASSLTPGNEQYV.

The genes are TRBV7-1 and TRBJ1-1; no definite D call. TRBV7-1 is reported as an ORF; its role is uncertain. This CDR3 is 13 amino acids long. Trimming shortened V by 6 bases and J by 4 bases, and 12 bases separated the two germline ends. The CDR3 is CASRSRFSTEAFF. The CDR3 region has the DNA TGTGCCAGCAGATCCAGATTTAGCACTGAAGCTTTCTTT.

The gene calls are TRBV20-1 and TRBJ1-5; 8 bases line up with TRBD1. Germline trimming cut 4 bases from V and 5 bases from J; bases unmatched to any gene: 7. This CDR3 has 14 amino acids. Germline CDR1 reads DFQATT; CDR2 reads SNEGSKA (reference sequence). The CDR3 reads CSAKSDREHQPQHF. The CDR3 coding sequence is TGCAGTGCTAAGTCGGACAGGGAGCATCAGCCCCAGCATTTT.

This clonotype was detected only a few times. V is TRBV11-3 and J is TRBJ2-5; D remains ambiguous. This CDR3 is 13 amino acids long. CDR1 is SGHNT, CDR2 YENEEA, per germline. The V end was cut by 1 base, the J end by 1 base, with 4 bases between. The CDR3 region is CASSLVAQETQYF. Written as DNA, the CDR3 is TGTGCCAGCAGCTTAGTAGCCCAAGAGACCCAGTACTTC. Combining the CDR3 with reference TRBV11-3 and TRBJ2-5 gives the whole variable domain EAGVVQSPRYKIIEKKQPVAFWCNPISGHNTLYWYLQNLGQGPELLIRYENEEAVDDSQLPKDRFSAERLKGVDSTLKIQPAELGDSAVYLCASSLVAQETQYFGPGTRLLVL.

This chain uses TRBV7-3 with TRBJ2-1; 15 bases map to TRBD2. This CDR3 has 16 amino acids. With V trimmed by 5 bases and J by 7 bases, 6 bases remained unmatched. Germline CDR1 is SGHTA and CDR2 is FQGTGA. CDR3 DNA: TGTGCCAGCAGCGGACTAGCGGGGGGGCTTAGGAATGAGCAGTTCTTC. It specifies CASSGLAGGLRNEQFF.